The following is a T cell receptor beta chain sequence with its context. No cognate antigen has been identified for it. Base qualities are not recorded, but no much larger clone differs from it by a single base. The data belong to a study of PD-1 blockade in classical Hodgkin lymphoma (dated by TCRdb to 2020 to 2022). Notes on the research overall: Nivolumab dosing was 3 mg/kg intravenously every 2 weeks, continuing until either disease progression or unacceptable toxicity. The study used TCR beta sequencing and CyTOF to define a peripheral blood immune signature of response to PD-1 blockade in classical Hodgkin lymphoma.

Genomic DNA was extracted with the Qiagen DNeasy kit from unsorted PBMCs and from negatively selected CD4+ and CD8+ fractions. TCR beta CDR3 regions were amplified by immunoSEQ multiplex PCR using primers annealing to V and J segments. A synthetic immune receptor repertoire was used to minimize amplification bias, and remaining bias was computationally removed after sequencing. Processing in the source paper ran as follows. Custom Python scripts were used to quantify repertoire diversity as the Shannon entropy index. Unsorted, CD4+ and CD8+ repertoires were analyzed separately, except in combined analyses where CD4+ and CD8+ sequences were merged in silico. A clone was considered expanded if an increase in frequency of at least 2-fold after treatment relative to C1D1 was found, and a pseudocount of 0.5 was applied to clones undetected at baseline. Clones with 0 or 1 copy at C1D1 were defined as singleton clones, while clones with 2 or more copies were defined as non-singleton clones. Clones expanded in unsorted samples were assigned a CD4+, CD8+ or unknown annotation through matching of protein sequences in sorted samples from the same patient. Wilcoxon tests on paired samples were used to test diversity changes from C1D1 to C4D1. Not all clones reach the TCRdb copy of this immuneACCESS table, which keeps in-frame sequences only. Checked studies attribute under half of the gap to unresolved V genes and leave the rest unexplained. V and J calls and clone size are those listed in that table; D and trimming were worked out from the DNA. Across this sample there are tens of thousands of clones, with around 67% seen only once. The ten biggest clones cover about 15% of the sample.

General findings and caveats noted by the study authors: Trial patients with a complete response had baseline diversity similar to that of newly diagnosed patients, while partial responders and progressors had significantly lower diversity. Baseline TCR diversity was reported to be lower in newly diagnosed patients than in healthy donors and to be lower still in relapsed/refractory patients. Patients starting nivolumab less than 1 year after ASCT had lower diversity and were excluded from later analyses to avoid confounding by immune reconstitution. By C4D1, a significant rise was seen in CD4+ TCR diversity but not in CD8+ TCR diversity (p=0.0027 vs p=0.16), and the rise was most apparent among complete responders (p=0.02). The study was restricted to a single clinical trial cohort, and the causes of repertoire differences, possibly disease activity or prior therapy, were left undefined.

The time point label here, explained by the study, means: cycle 2 day 1 (C2D1) of nivolumab. Relapse after autologous stem cell transplantation had occurred in all trial patients, and cohorts A, B and C were distinguished by prior brentuximab vedotin exposure. A total of about 51 patients with relapsed/refractory classical Hodgkin lymphoma made up the trial cohort, and each patient's best overall response was complete response, partial response or progressive disease. In the multi-cohort phase II CheckMate 205 trial, trial patients received single-agent nivolumab. An independent review committee assessed best overall response using the 2007 International Working Group response criteria. Trial PBMCs were collected immediately before nivolumab initiation (C1D1) and during therapy at cycle 2 day 1 and cycle 4 day 1. After peripheral blood was drawn into 8 mL Vacutainer Cell Preparation Tubes, PBMCs were isolated by centrifugation and then cryopreserved.

V is shortened by 5 bases, J by 4 bases, and the region joining them spans 15 bases. The germline V gene (reference sequence) yields MNHEY for CDR1 and SMNVEV for CDR2. The CDR3, cysteine through phenylalanine, is 15 amino acids long. Only the CDR3 region is kept as DNA, spanning 45 bases read in frame from base 1. The material was peripheral blood mononuclear cells (PBMCs), obtained before the second cycle of nivolumab. Here the chain combines TRBV27 and TRBJ2-1; TRBD1 could be the D gene, as 6 bases match. The clonotype originates from a human donor with classical Hodgkin lymphoma. The CDR3: CASSRGGASYNEQFF. The sequenced DNA: TGTGCCAGCAGTCGAGGGGGTGCCAGTTACAATGAGCAGTTCTTC.